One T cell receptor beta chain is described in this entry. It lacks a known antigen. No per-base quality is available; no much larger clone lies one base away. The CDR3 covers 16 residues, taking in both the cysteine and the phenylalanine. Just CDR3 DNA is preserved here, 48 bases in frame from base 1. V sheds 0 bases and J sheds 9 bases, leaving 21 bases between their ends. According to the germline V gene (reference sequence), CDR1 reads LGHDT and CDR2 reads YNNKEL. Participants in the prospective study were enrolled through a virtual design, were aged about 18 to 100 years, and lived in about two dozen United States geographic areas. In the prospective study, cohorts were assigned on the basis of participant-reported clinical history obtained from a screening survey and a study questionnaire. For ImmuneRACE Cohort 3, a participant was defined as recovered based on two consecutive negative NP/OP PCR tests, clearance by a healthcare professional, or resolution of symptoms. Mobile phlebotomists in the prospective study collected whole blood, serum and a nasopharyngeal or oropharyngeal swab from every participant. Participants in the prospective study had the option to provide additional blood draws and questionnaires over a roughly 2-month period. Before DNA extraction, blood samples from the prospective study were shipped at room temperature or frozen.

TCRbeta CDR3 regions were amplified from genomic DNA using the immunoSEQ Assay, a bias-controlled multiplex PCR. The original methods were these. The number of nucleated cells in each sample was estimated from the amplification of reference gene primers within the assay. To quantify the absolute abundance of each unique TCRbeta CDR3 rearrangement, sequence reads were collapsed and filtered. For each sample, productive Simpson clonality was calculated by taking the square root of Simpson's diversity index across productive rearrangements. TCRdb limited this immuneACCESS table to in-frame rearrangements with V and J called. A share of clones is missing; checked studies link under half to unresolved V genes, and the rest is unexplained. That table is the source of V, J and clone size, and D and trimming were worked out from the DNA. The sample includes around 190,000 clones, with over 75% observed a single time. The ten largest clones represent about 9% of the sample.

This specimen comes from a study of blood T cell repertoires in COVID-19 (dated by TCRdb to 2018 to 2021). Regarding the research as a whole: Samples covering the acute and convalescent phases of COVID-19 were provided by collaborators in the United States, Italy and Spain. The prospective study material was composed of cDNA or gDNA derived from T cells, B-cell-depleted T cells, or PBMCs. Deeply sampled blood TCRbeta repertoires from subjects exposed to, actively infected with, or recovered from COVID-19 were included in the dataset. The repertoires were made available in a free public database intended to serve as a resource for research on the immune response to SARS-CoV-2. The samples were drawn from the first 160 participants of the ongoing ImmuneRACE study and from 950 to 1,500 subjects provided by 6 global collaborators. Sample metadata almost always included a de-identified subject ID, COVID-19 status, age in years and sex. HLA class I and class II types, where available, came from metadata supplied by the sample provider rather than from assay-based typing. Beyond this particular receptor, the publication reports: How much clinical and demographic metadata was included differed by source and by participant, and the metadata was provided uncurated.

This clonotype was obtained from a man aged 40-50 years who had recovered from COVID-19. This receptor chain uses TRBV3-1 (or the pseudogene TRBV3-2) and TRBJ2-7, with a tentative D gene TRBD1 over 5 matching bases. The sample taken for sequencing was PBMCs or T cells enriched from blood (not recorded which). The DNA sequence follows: TGTGCCAGCAGCCAAGAAAGGCCAGGGCAGGCTGATTGGCAGTACTTC. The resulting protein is CASSQERPGQADWQYF.